The text below deals with one T cell receptor (beta chain). Antigen unknown. The sample is drawn from a study of shared clonotypes between healthy human individuals. Study results and caveats: Between a few donors, naive CD4 clonotypes were shared at a level of about 5%. Non-shared clonotypes were found to have lower generation probabilities than the clonotypes that were shared by all four of the sorted-subset donors.

Positively selected for CCR7, the CD45RO-negative cells used as naive CD8 cells excluded terminally differentiated effector memory CD45RA+ cells. With 4 bases removed from V and 0 bases from J, the gap between germline ends came to 6 bases. The CDR3 sequence is 13 residues long. CDR1 and CDR2 (germline): MNHEY, SVGAGI. For each subset, genomic DNA was distributed in equal portions over several immunoSEQ plates. Assay: immunoSEQ multiplex PCR; the TCRdb copy retains only in-frame clones and omits some. Among fewer than 850,000 clones listed, about 96% were seen once. This clonotype originated in a man aged 30 to 45 in good health. The sequencing sample was made of naive CD8+ T cells sorted from blood. The genes are TRBV6-5 and TRBJ1-2; D is undetermined. CDR3 coding DNA: TGTGCCAGCAGTTTAAGGTCTAACTATGGCTACACCTTC. As protein: CASSLRSNYGYTF.